Detailed here is one T cell receptor beta chain. Its antigen is still unknown. This sample was taken from a study of OX40 agonist ivuxolimab in advanced cancers. Study observations and caveats: Antigen specificity of clonally expanded peripheral T cells was not established.

TCRdb's copy holds only in-frame clones and misses some; the assay was immunoSEQ multiplex PCR. The data hold under 80,000 clones, with roughly 93% observed a single time. Germline V lookup: CDR1 SGHKS, CDR2 YYEKEE (reference sequence). This CDR3 has 16 residues. With 4 bases clipped from V and 10 bases from J, the junction kept 11 bases outside the gene matches. V gene TRBV5-5 combines with J gene TRBJ2-1; 13 nucleotides align to TRBD2. The specimen was CD4+ or CD8+ T cells sorted from blood, collected in a trial of the OX40 agonist ivuxolimab. This clonotype was obtained from an adult with an advanced solid tumor such as melanoma, head and neck, liver or kidney cancer. For the CDR3, the DNA is TGTGCCAGCAGCCCTTCGGGGACTAGCGGGACTAGAGAGCAGTTCTTC. Encoded protein: CASSPSGTSGTREQFF.